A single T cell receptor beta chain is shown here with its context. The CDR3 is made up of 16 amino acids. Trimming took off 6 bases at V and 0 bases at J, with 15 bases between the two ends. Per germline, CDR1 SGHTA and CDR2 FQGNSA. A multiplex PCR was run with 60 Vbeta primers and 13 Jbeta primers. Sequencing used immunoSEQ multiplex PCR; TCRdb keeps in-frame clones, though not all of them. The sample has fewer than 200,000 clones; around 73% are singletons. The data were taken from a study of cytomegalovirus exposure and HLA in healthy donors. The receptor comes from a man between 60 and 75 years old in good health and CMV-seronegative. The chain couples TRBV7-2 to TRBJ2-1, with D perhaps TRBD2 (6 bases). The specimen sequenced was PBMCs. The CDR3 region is CASRPGTFSSYNEQFF. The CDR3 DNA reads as TGTGCCAGCAGACCAGGGACTTTCAGCTCCTACAATGAGCAGTTCTTC.